The clone carrying this T cell receptor beta chain showed up many times. Each CDR3 protein gets one entry after TCRdb re-called the RT-PCR reads with MiXCR. The sample holds approximately 720,000 distinct CDR3 sequences, approximately 15% seen once. The CDR3 spans 13 residues. Trimming cost V 6 bases and J 7 bases; bases outside gene matches: 6. The TCR originated in a female donor in good health, serving as a healthy control. This chain connects TRBV12-3 or TRBV12-4 to TRBJ1-5; 7 bases are shared with TRBD1. The sample was memory CD4+ T cells from blood. CDR3 in amino acids: CASSAGTVQPQHF. CDR3 coding DNA: TGTGCCAGCAGCGCTGGGACAGTCCAGCCCCAGCATTTT.